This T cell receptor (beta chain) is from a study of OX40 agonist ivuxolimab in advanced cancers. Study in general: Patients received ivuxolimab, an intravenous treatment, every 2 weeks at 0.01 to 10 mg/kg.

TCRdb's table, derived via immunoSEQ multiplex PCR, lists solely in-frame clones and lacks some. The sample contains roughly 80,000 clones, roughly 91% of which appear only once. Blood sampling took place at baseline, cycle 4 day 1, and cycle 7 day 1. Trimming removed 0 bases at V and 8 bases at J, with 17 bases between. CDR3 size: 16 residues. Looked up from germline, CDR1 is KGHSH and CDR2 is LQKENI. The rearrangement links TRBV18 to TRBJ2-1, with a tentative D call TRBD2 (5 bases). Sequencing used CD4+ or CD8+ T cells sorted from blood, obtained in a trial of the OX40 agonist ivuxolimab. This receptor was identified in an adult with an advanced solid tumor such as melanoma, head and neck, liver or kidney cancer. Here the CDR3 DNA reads TGTGCCAGCTCACCACCGGCGGGCCCTTTGCGGGATGAGCAGTTCTTC. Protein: CASSPPAGPLRDEQFF.